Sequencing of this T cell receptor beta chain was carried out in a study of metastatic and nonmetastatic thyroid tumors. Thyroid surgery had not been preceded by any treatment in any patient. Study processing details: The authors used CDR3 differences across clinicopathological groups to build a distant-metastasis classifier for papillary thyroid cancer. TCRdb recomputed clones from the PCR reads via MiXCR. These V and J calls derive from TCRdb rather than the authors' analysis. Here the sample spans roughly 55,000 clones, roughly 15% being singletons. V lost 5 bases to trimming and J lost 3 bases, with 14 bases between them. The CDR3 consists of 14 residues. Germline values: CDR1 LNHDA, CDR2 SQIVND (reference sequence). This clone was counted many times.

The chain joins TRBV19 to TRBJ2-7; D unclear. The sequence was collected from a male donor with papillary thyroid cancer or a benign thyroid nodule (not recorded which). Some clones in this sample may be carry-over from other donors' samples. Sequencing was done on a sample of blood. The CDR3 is CASSPTRRSYEQYF. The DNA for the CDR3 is TGTGCCAGTAGTCCCACTCGGCGGAGCTACGAGCAGTACTTC.